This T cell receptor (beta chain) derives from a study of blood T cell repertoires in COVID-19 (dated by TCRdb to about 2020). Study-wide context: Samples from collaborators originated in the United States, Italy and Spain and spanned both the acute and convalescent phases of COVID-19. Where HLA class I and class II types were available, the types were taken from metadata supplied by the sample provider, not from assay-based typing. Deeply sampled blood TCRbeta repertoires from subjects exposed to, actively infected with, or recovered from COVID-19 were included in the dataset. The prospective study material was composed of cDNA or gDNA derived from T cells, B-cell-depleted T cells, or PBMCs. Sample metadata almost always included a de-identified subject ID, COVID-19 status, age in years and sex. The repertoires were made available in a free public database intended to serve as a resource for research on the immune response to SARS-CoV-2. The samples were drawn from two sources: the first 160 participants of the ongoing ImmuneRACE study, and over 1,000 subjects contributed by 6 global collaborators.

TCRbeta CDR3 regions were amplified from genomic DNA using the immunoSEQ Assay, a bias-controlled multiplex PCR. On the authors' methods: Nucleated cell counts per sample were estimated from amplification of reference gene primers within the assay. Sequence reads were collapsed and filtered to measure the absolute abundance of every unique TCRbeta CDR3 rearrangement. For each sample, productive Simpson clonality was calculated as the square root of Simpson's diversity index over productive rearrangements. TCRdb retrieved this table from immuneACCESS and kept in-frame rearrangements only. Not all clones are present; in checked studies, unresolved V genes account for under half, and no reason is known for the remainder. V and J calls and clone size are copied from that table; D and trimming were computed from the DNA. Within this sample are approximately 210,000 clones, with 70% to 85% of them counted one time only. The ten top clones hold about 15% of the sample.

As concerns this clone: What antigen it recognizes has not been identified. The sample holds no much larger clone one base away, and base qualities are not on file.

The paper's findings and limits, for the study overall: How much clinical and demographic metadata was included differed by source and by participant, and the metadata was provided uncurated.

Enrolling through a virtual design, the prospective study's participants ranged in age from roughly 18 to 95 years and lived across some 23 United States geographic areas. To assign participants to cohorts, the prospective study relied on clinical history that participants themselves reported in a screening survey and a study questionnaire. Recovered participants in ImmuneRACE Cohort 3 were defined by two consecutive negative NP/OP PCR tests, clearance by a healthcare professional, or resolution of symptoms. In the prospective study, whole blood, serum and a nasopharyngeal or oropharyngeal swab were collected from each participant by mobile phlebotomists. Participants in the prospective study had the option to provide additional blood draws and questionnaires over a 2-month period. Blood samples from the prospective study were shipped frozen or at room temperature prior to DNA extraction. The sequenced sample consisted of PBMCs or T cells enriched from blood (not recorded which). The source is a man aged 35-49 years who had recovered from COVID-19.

In nucleotides, the sequence is TGTGCCAGCAACCCCCTCGCCGTGGAGGGTGGCTACACCTTC. Translated, it gives CASNPLAVEGGYTF. The rearranged segments are TRBV6-5 and TRBJ1-2, with the D gene call left open. CDR1 and CDR2 (MNHEY, SVGAGI) derive from the germline V gene. Its CDR3 holds 14 amino acids, cysteine through phenylalanine. Just CDR3 DNA is preserved here, 42 bases in frame from base 1. The junction shows trimming of 7 bases on V and 7 bases on J, plus 19 bases between the germline ends.